The TCR beta chain under discussion was sequenced for a study of T cells in Graves' hyperthyroidism and ophthalmopathy. The CDR3 has 15 residues. J lost 6 bases, V lost 6 bases, and 9 bases had no gene match. Germline CDR1 MNHNS, CDR2 SASEGT. Researchers amplified the TCR beta CDR3 regions from RNA transcripts. TCR CDR3 underwent first-round RT-PCR with the HTBI primer set. A single record per CDR3 protein comes from TCRdb applying MiXCR to the multiplex PCR reads. The sample has roughly 530,000 distinct CDR3 sequences; roughly a sixth are singletons. The receptor was derived from a woman between 18 and 30 years old with Graves' ophthalmopathy. The genes are TRBV6-1 and TRBJ2-2; 8 positions match TRBD1. Sequencing was carried out using blood. DNA for the CDR3: TGTGCCAGCAGCCCCCAGGGGGCAGGGGCCGGGGAGCTGTTTTTT. Protein sequence: CASSPQGAGAGELFF.